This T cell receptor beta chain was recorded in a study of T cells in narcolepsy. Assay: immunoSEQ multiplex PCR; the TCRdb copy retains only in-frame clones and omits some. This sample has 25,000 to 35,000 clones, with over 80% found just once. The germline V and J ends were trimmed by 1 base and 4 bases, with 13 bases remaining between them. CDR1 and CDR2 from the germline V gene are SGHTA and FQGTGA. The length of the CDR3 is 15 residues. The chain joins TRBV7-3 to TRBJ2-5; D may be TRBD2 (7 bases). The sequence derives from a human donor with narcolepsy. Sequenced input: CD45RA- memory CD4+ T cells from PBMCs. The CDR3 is CASSLMGGGSETQYF. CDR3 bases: TGTGCCAGCAGCTTAATGGGAGGGGGGTCAGAGACCCAGTACTTC.